This T cell receptor (beta chain) appears in the sequencing data of a study of blood T cells in healthy people across ages. Study-level findings and limits: Without sorted subsets, naive and antigen-experienced compartments could not be conclusively compared.

Points on this clonotype: What it binds is not known.

A J-beta primer mix and a sample-barcoded 5' primer were used in a second PCR of roughly 7 to 12 cycles. TCRdb independently ran MiXCR on the 5' RACE reads; one entry per CDR3 protein. The data hold approximately 810,000 distinct CDR3 sequences, with more than 25% observed a single time. The CDR3 contains 14 residues. Germline lookup yields CDR1 LGHNA and CDR2 YNFKEQ. The germline V and J ends were trimmed by 6 bases and 1 base, with 9 bases remaining between them. The source of this sequence is a woman of 80 years or more in good health. Material for sequencing was blood. The V call is TRBV4-2, the J call TRBJ2-2, with TRBD1 as a possible D gene (6 bases). The CDR3 loop is CASRTGMNTGELFF. CDR3 DNA sequence: TGTGCCAGCAGAACAGGGATGAACACCGGGGAGCTGTTTTTT.